The present T cell receptor (beta chain) was sequenced within a study of T cell repertoires in cytomegalovirus infection. Germline values: CDR1 ENHRY, CDR2 SYGVKD. The CDR3 contains 17 residues. Trimming pared 4 bases from V and 0 bases from J, leaving 18 bases between. TCRdb used MiXCR to reprocess the reads, holding one entry per CDR3 protein. The table has nearly 550,000 distinct CDR3 sequences, 15% to 20% seen once; the top ten hold about 24%. J is TRBJ1-2 and V is TRBV10-3; D might be TRBD1 (6 bases). The material sequenced was CD8+ T cells from PBMCs. The TCR was taken from a human donor in good health (CMV status not recorded). Some clones in this sample may be carry-over from other donors' samples. The CDR3 DNA reads TGTGCCATCAGTGGAACGTTTCGGACAGAAGCTAACTATGGCTACACCTTC. Amino acids: CAISGTFRTEANYGYTF.